A few counts support the clone carrying this TCR beta chain. Trimming took 0 bases from V and 7 from J, leaving 9 bases between them. The germline CDR1 and CDR2 sequences are DFQATT and SNEGSKA (reference sequence). CDR3 length: 12 residues. TCRdb called the RT-PCR reads again in MiXCR, with one record for every CDR3 protein. The sample holds about 700,000 distinct CDR3 sequences, approximately 14% seen once. This rearrangement joins TRBV20-1 to TRBJ1-1, with unresolved D. The receptor was isolated from a female donor in good health, serving as a healthy control. The specimen was memory CD4+ T cells from blood. The CDR3 region has the DNA TGCAGTGCTAGAGATGCGTGGATTGAAGCTTTCTTT. Amino acids: CSARDAWIEAFF.